This T cell receptor (beta chain) was obtained from a study of cytomegalovirus exposure and HLA in healthy donors. Study conclusions and caveats: Across donors, most TCRs were seen rarely, yet some public ones were widespread.

Details on this clone: Its antigen remains unknown.

The method was immunoSEQ multiplex PCR; TCRdb's version includes in-frame clones alone and lacks a portion of them. The sample lists hundreds of thousands of clones, 86% occurring once. Trimming removed 4 bases from V and 3 bases from J, with 13 bases in between. The germline CDR1 and CDR2 sequences are MNHEY and SMNVEV (reference sequence). The CDR3 totals 14 residues. The receptor was isolated from a woman aged 18-30 years in good health and CMV-seronegative. Sequences were obtained from PBMCs. The chain employs TRBV27 and TRBJ2-7; weak D call: TRBD2 (7 bases). The CDR3 coding sequence is TGTGCCAGCAGTTGGGGGGCGGGGGACTACGAGCAGTACTTC. Translating it yields CASSWGAGDYEQYF.